This T cell receptor beta chain was captured in a study of cytomegalovirus exposure and HLA in healthy donors. Findings of the study overall: Cytomegalovirus association was listed for approximately 160 TCR beta chains.

The ends lost 4 bases at V and 3 bases at J; junction bases unmatched: 3. The CDR3 length is 15 residues. The study ran its PCR with 60 Vbeta and 13 Jbeta primers. TCRdb's copy holds only in-frame clones and misses some; the assay was immunoSEQ multiplex PCR. Of fewer than 95,000 clones in the sample, roughly 63% were seen once. This clone has just one count. Its specificity is not known. The chain uses TRBV5-3 and TRBJ2-7; 14 bases line up with TRBD2. TRBV5-3 is an open reading frame whose function is uncertain. The sequence was collected from a woman aged 25 to 39 in good health and CMV-seronegative. Material: PBMCs. The chain's CDR3 is CARSAGLAGVYEQYF. DNA of the CDR3: TGTGCCAGAAGCGCGGGACTAGCGGGAGTCTACGAGCAGTACTTC.